The 17 T cell receptor beta chains reported below all come from one sample, sequenced in a study of identical twins. TCRdb re-derived calls from the 5' RACE reads in MiXCR, one entry per CDR3 protein. The table shows 500,000 to 700,000 distinct CDR3 sequences, with under 8.5% occurring only once. The same sample was also studied in work on yellow fever vaccine responses in identical twins.

Source material: PBMCs. All receptors derive from a woman aged 18-29 years in good health.

In this sample, this clonotype turned up many times. The chain has TRBV29-1 and TRBJ1-5; no firm D call. This CDR3 contains 14 residues. Trimming cost V 3 bases and J 0 bases, with 9 bases left between them. CDR1 and CDR2 (germline): SQVTM, ANQGSEA. As DNA, the CDR3 is TGCAGCGTTGAGCGCACGGATAGCAATCAGCCCCAGCATTTT. The encoded protein is CSVERTDSNQPQHF.

This clonotype was detected only a few times. J is TRBJ2-7 and V is TRBV20-1; tentatively, D is TRBD2 (5 bases). Trimming cost V 0 bases and J 4 bases, with 25 bases left between them. Germline V CDR1 and CDR2: DFQATT, SNEGSKA (reference sequence). The CDR3 is made up of 18 amino acids. Here the CDR3 reads CSARDPGKGARGGYEQYF. The DNA for the CDR3 is TGCAGTGCTAGAGATCCCGGTAAGGGAGCCAGAGGAGGATACGAGCAGTACTTC.

This chain connects TRBV5-6 to TRBJ2-7; no firm D call. Between the trimmed V and J ends, which lost 0 bases and 3 bases, there was a span of 7 bases. This CDR3 has 13 amino acids. Germline V gene lookup returns CDR1 SGHDT and CDR2 YYEEEE. CDR3 coding DNA: TGTGCCAGCAGCTTGGCCGGCCGCTACGAGCAGTACGTC. Its protein is CASSLAGRYEQYV.

This clonotype came up many times. The V and J genes are TRBV5-1 and TRBJ2-1, with 10 bases that match TRBD1. The CDR3 runs to 16 residues. V lost 0 bases to trimming and J lost 1 base; unmatched junction nucleotides: 1. The germline V gene encodes CDR1 SGHRS and CDR2 YFSETQ. The CDR3, as DNA: TGCGCCAGCAGCTTGGGACAGGGGGCTTCCTACAATGAGCAGTTCTTC. It yields the protein CASSLGQGASYNEQFF.

In its sample, this clonotype was seen a few times. The CDR3 sequence is CASSGTGTSYNEQFF. As DNA, the CDR3 is TGTGCCAGCAGCGGAACCGGGACTAGCTACAATGAGCAGTTCTTC. V usage is TRBV9 and J usage is TRBJ2-1, with 8 bases lining up with TRBD2. CDR1 and CDR2 (germline): SGDLS, YYNGEE. Losses at the gene ends were 3 bases for V and 3 bases for J; bases not matched to a gene: 5. There are 15 residues in the CDR3.

This clonotype was seen at least ten times. The chain joins TRBV5-1 to TRBJ2-1, with D unclear. Germline V CDR1 and CDR2: SGHRS, YFSETQ. Trimming removed 0 bases at V and 0 bases at J, with 16 bases between. The CDR3 consists of 18 residues. The DNA for the CDR3 is TGCGCCAGCAGCTTGGGCGACTTCCTGGAATTCTCCTACAATGAGCAGTTCTTC. This translates into CASSLGDFLEFSYNEQFF.

This clonotype was observed a few times. The chain couples TRBV6-1 to TRBJ2-4; D unclear. Trimming took 1 base from V and 11 from J, leaving 6 bases between them. Germline CDR1 reads MNHNS; CDR2 reads SASEGT. The CDR3 totals 11 residues. CDR3 in DNA: TGTGCCAGCAGTGAAGTTATAGTTCAGTACTTC. As protein: CASSEVIVQYF.

This clonotype was counted many times. This chain links TRBV5-1 with TRBJ2-5; D is perhaps TRBD1 (5 bases). Germline lookup yields CDR1 SGHRS and CDR2 YFSETQ. The germline V and J ends were trimmed by 4 bases and 5 bases, with 15 bases remaining between them. This CDR3 has 14 residues. The CDR3 nucleotides are TGCGCCAGCAGCCCGGACACCACCAGGGAGACCCAGTACTTC. Its protein is CASSPDTTRETQYF.

This chain uses TRBV12-3 or TRBV12-4 with TRBJ2-1, with D tentatively TRBD2 (5 bases). Trimming removed 7 bases from V and 8 bases from J, with 15 bases in between. This CDR3 comprises 13 residues. CDR3 amino acids: CASNPLVQDEQFF. The CDR3 DNA is TGTGCCAGCAATCCACTAGTGCAGGATGAGCAGTTCTTC.

The chain carries TRBV9 and TRBJ2-7, with a possible D match to TRBD2 (5 bases). Germline assignment: CDR1 SGDLS and CDR2 YYNGEE. V lost 4 bases, J lost 7 bases, and 18 bases lay in between. The CDR3 runs 14 residues. The CDR3 is CASSRGGQLREQYF. The CDR3 bases are TGTGCCAGCAGCAGAGGAGGCCAGCTTCGGGAGCAGTACTTC. Drawing the rest from reference TRBV9 and TRBJ2-7, the complete variable domain is DSGVTQTPKHLITATGQRVTLRCSPRSGDLSVYWYQQSLDQGLQFLIQYYNGEERAKGNILERFSAQQFPDLHSELNLSSLELGDSALYFCASSRGGQLREQYFGPGTRLTVT.

This clonotype was seen repeatedly, ten times or more. The V and J genes are TRBV5-6 and TRBJ1-6; TRBD1 agrees at 8 bases. V was clipped by 2 bases and J by 7 bases; unmatched bases: 8. The CDR3 length is 16 residues. From germline, CDR1 is SGHDT and CDR2 YYEEEE. CDR3 coding DNA: TGTGCCAGCAGCTTTACGACAGGGGCGGAAAATTCACCCCTCCACTTT. Protein product: CASSFTTGAENSPLHF. The full variable domain, with the rest looked up from reference TRBV5-6 and TRBJ1-6, is DAGVTQSPTHLIKTRGQQVTLRCSPKSGHDTVSWYQQALGQGPQFIFQYYEEEERQRGNFPDRFSGHQFPNYSSELNVNALLLGDSALYLCASSFTTGAENSPLHFGNGTRLTVT.

Only a few counts were recorded for this clonotype. Here the CDR3 reads CSARVIPGTVNSPLHF. The CDR3 DNA reads as TGCAGTGCTAGAGTTATCCCCGGGACAGTTAATTCACCCCTCCACTTT. The chain is built from TRBV20-1 and TRBJ1-6; 7 bases line up with TRBD1. J was trimmed by 6 bases and V by 1 base; bases with no gene match: 9. There are 16 residues in the CDR3. The germline CDR1 and CDR2 sequences are DFQATT and SNEGSKA (reference sequence).

The chain joins TRBV6-5 to TRBJ1-4, with 9 bases identical to TRBD1. CDR1 and CDR2 (germline): MNHEY, SVGAGI. The trim removed 4 bases at V and 3 bases at J, leaving 6 bases unmatched. The CDR3 consists of 16 residues. The CDR3 region is CASSSAGTGSNEKLFF. The CDR3 nucleotides read TGTGCCAGCAGTTCGGCCGGGACAGGGTCTAATGAAAAACTGTTTTTT.

The chain employs TRBV9 and TRBJ1-2; possibly TRBD1 for D (5 bases). The length of the CDR3 is 16 residues. Germline V CDR1 and CDR2: SGDLS, YYNGEE. With 2 bases removed from V and 4 bases from J, the gap between germline ends came to 18 bases. The CDR3 reads CASSVSSLAGTYGYTF. In DNA form, the CDR3 reads TGTGCCAGCAGCGTTAGCAGTCTGGCAGGGACCTATGGCTACACCTTC.

This clonotype showed up many times. CDR3 in amino acids: CATSDLGATDTQYF. CDR3 DNA: TGTGCCACCAGTGATTTGGGGGCCACAGATACGCAGTATTTT. The chain employs TRBV24-1 and TRBJ2-3; perhaps TRBD1 as D (5 bases). The CDR3 is made up of 14 amino acids. Germline V lookup: CDR1 KGHDR, CDR2 SFDVKD. V lost 0 bases and J lost 2, with 5 bases in between.

This clonotype was seen once. The rearrangement uses TRBV10-2 and TRBJ1-5; D gene unclear. CDR3 size: 13 residues. The germline V gene encodes CDR1 WSHSY and CDR2 SAAADI. Trimming took off 4 bases at V and 0 bases at J, with 4 bases between the two ends. The CDR3 spells CASSGASNQPQHF. As DNA, the CDR3 is TGCGCCAGCAGTGGCGCTAGCAATCAGCCCCAGCATTTT.

In this sample, this clonotype turned up a few times. The chain is built from TRBV29-1 and TRBJ2-3; 11 bases fit TRBD2. Germline V gene sequence: CDR1 SQVTM, CDR2 ANQGSEA. With 3 bases clipped from V and 4 bases from J, the junction kept 6 bases outside the gene matches. The CDR3 has 15 amino acids. The CDR3 here is CSVDPSGRYSDTQYF. CDR3 bases: TGCAGCGTTGACCCTAGCGGGAGGTACTCAGATACGCAGTATTTT.